The 3 T cell receptor beta chains reported below all come from one sample, sequenced in a study of T cells expressing NK-cell markers. TCRdb re-called the 5' RACE reads and catalogs CDR3 proteins one per entry, DNA excluded. Across a few hundred thousand distinct CDR3 sequences, the top ten clones capture roughly 5.2% of the sample. Material for sequencing was blood T cells: a sorted CD56 or NKG2C T cell subset, CD4+ or CD8+ T cells, or bulk PBMC T cells (not recorded which). The source is a man aged 18-75 years in good health.

This chain links TRBV5-1 with TRBJ2-1. Germline lookup yields CDR1 SGHRS and CDR2 YFSETQ. The CDR3 runs 15 residues. CDR3 residues: CASSLVAETFDEQFF.

This chain connects TRBV6-1 to TRBJ2-1; TCRdb's D call of TRBD2 is untestable without DNA. This CDR3 has 11 amino acids. From germline, CDR1 is MNHNS and CDR2 SASEGT. This chain's CDR3 is CASGAGYEQFF.

This sequence joins TRBV9 and TRBJ1-2. The germline V gene has CDR1 SGDLS and CDR2 YYNGEE. CDR3 length: 14 amino acids. The CDR3 loop is CASTRSTSDYGYTF. Filled out from reference TRBV9 and TRBJ1-2, the complete variable domain reads DSGVTQTPKHLITATGQRVTLRCSPRSGDLSVYWYQQSLDQGLQFLIQYYNGEERAKGNILERFSAQQFPDLHSELNLSSLELGDSALYFCASTRSTSDYGYTFGSGTRLTVV.